This T cell receptor (beta chain) was captured by sequencing in a study of blood T cell repertoires in COVID-19. For the study at large: COVID-19 samples, acute and convalescent, were from the United States, Italy and Spain.

The CDR3 spans 15 residues. With 4 bases removed from V and 5 bases from J, the gap between germline ends came to 16 bases. This table comes from immunoSEQ multiplex PCR, and its TCRdb copy is limited to in-frame clones, with some not included. The repertoire holds about 45,000 clones, about 86% seen once, with 9.2% in the top ten. The chain has TRBV5-3 and TRBJ2-1, with a tentative D call TRBD2 (6 bases). TRBV5-3 is an open reading frame, and its role is uncertain. Sequenced sample: peripheral blood. This clonotype originated in a human donor in a cohort sampled during active COVID-19. CDR3 sequence reads: CARSAGRRKDNEQFF. DNA for the CDR3: TGTGCCAGAAGCGCGGGACGTAGGAAAGACAATGAGCAGTTCTTC.